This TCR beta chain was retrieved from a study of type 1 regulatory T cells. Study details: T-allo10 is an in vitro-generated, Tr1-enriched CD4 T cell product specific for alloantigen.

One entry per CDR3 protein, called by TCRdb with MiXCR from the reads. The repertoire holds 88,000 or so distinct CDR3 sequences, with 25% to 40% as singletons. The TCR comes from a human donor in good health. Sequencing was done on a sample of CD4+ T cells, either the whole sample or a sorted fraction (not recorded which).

The DNA for the CDR3 is TGTGCCAGCACCCCGGGGGGTTACGGCACTGAAGCTTTCTTT. Translated: CASTPGGYGTEAFF. The chain uses TRBV7-9 and TRBJ1-1; D is perhaps TRBD1 (5 bases). V lost 7 bases to trimming and J lost 4 bases, with 16 bases between them. The V gene's germline CDR1 is SEHNR and CDR2 FQNEAQ (reference sequence). The CDR3 is 14 residues long. Together with reference TRBV7-9 and TRBJ1-1, the CDR3 gives the full variable domain: DTGVSQNPRHKITKRGQNVTFRCDPISEHNRLYWYRQTLGQGPEFLTYFQNEAQLEKSRLLSDRFSAERPKGSFSTLEIQRTEQGDSAMYLCASTPGGYGTEAFFGQGTRLTVV.